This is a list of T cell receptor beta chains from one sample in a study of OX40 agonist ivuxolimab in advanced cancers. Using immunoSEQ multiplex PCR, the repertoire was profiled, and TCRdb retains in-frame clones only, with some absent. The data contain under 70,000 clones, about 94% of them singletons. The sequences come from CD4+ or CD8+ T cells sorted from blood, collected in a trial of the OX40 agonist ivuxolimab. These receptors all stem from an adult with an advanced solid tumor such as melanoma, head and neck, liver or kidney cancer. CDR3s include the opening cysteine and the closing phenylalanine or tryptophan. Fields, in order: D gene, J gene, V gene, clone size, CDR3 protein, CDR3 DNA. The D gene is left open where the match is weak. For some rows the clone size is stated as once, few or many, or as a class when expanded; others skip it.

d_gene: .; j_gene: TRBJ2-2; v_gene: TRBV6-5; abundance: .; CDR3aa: CASSYSISGGELFF; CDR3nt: TGTGCCAGCAGTTACTCGATATCGGGAGGGGAGCTGTTTTTT
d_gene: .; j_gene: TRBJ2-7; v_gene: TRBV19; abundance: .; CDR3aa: CASSPPGAVYEQYF; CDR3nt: TGTGCCAGTAGTCCACCAGGGGCTGTTTACGAGCAGTACTTC
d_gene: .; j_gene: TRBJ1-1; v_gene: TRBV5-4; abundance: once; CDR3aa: CASSLLAAGGGAFF; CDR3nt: TGTGCCAGCAGTCTCCTAGCAGCAGGTGGGGGAGCTTTCTTT
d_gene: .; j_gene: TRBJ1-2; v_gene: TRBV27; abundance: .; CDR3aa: CASTGGRDLGYTF; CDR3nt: TGTGCCAGCACCGGGGGCCGTGATTTAGGCTACACCTTC
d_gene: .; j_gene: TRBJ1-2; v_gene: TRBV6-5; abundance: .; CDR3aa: CASSYSEGLDGYTF; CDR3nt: TGTGCCAGCAGTTACTCGGAGGGGCTGGATGGCTACACCTTC
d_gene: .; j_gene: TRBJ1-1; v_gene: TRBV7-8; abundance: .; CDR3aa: CASSFLHGNTEAFF; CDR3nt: TGTGCCAGCAGCTTCCTCCACGGGAACACTGAAGCTTTCTTT
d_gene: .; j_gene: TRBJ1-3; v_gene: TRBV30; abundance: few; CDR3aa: CAWKGLGNTIYF; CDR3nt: TGTGCCTGGAAAGGGTTGGGGAACACCATATATTTT
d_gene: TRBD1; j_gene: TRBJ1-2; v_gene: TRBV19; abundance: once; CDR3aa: CASRVGQGFDGYTF; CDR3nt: TGTGCCAGTAGAGTGGGACAGGGTTTCGATGGCTACACCTTC
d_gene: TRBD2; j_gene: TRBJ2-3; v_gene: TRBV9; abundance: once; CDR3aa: CASSGTLLGEGQYF; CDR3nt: TGTGCCAGCAGCGGGACGCTGCTTGGGGAGGGGCAGTATTTT
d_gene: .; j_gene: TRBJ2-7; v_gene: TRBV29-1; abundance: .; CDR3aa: CSAVAGASYEQYF; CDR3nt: TGCAGCGCTGTCGCGGGGGCTTCCTACGAGCAGTACTTC
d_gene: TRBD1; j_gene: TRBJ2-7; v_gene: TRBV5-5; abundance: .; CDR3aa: CASSSYGQGAGYEQYF; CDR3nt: TGTGCCAGCAGCTCCTACGGACAGGGGGCGGGCTACGAGCAGTACTTC
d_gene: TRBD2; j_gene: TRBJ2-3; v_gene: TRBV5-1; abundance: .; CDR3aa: CASSLLLRGGTDTQYF; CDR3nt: TGCGCCAGCAGCTTGCTTCTCCGGGGGGGCACAGATACGCAGTATTTT
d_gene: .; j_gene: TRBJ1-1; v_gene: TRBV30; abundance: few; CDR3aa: CAWAPSTNTEAFF; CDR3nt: TGTGCCTGGGCCCCCAGCACGAACACTGAAGCTTTCTTT
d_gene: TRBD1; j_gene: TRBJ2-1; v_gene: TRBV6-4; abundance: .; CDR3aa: CASSDSKQGTYNEQFF; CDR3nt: TGTGCCAGCAGTGACTCGAAACAGGGGACCTACAATGAGCAGTTCTTC
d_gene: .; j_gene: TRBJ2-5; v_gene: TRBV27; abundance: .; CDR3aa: CASRLLGTAETQYF; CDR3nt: TGTGCCAGCAGGCTACTGGGGACGGCAGAGACCCAGTACTTC
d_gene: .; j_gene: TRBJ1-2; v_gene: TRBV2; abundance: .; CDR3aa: CASREGPSYGYTF; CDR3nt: TGTGCCAGCAGGGAAGGACCGAGCTATGGCTACACCTTC
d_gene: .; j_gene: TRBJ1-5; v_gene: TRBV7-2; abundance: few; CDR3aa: CASSSPPASNQPQHF; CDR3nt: TGTGCCAGCAGCTCCCCTCCTGCGAGCAATCAGCCCCAGCATTTT
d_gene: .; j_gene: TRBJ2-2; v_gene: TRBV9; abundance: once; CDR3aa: CASSVVPQGYTGELFF; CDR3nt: TGTGCCAGCAGCGTAGTACCACAGGGCTACACCGGGGAGCTGTTTTTT
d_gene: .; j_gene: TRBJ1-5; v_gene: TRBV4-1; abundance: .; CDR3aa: CASSISGGNQPQHF; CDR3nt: TGCGCCAGCAGCATATCAGGGGGCAATCAGCCCCAGCATTTT
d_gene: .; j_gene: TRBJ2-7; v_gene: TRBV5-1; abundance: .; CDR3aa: CASSLVGVEQYF; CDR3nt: TGCGCCAGCAGCTTGGTAGGGGTCGAGCAGTACTTC
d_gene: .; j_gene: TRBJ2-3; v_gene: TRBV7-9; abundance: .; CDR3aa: CASSSRGQSDTQYF; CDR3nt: TGTGCCAGCAGCTCCCGGGGACAATCCGATACGCAGTATTTT
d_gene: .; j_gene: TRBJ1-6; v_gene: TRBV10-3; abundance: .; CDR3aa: CAISDGGTNSPLHF; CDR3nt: TGTGCCATCAGTGATGGCGGAACGAATTCACCCCTCCACTTT
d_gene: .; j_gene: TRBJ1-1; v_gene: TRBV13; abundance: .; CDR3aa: CASSGSGTNTEAFF; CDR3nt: TGTGCCAGCAGCGGGTCCGGGACGAACACTGAAGCTTTCTTT
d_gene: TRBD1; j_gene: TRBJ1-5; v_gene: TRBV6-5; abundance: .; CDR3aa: CASSRTGVKQPQHF; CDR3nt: TGTGCCAGCAGCCGGACAGGGGTAAAACAGCCCCAGCATTTT
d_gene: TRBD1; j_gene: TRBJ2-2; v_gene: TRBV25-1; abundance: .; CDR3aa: CASGSAGQGWTGELFF; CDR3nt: TGTGCCAGCGGGTCCGCGGGACAGGGGTGGACCGGGGAGCTGTTTTTT
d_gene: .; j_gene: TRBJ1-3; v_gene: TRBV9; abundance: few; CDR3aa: CASSPSGGSSGNTIYF; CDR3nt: TGTGCCAGCAGCCCCAGTGGGGGGAGCTCTGGAAACACCATATATTTT
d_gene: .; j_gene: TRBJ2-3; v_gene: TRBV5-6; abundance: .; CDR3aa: CASSPLDGATDTQYF; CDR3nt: TGTGCCAGCAGCCCGCTGGACGGAGCCACAGATACGCAGTATTTT
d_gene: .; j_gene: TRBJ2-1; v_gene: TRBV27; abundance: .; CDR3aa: CASSLRDPSSYNEQFF; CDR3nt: TGTGCCAGCAGTCTTAGGGACCCGAGCTCCTACAATGAGCAGTTCTTC
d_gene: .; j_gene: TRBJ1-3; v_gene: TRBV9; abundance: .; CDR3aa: CASSPQNSGNTIYF; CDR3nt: TGTGCCAGCAGCCCCCAAAACTCTGGAAACACCATATATTTT
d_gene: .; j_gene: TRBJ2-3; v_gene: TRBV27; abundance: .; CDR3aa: CASSLKALTGRPDTQYF; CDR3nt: TGTGCCAGCAGTTTAAAAGCCTTAACAGGGCGGCCAGATACGCAGTATTTT
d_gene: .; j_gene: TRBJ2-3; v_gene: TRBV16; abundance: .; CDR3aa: CASSVTQGPISTDTQYF; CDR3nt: TGTGCCAGCAGCGTCACACAGGGACCTATTAGCACAGATACGCAGTATTTT
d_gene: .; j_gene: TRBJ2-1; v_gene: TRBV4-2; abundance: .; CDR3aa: CASSQEPGGPYEQFF; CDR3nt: TGTGCCAGCAGCCAAGAGCCAGGGGGGCCTTATGAGCAGTTCTTC
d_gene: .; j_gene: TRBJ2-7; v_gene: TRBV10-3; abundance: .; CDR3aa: CAISADRDRPSSYEQYF; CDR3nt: TGTGCCATCAGTGCAGACCGCGACAGGCCGAGCTCCTACGAGCAGTACTTC
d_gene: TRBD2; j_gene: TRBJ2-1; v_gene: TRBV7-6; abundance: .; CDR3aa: CASSLDVGLAGAINEQFF; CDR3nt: TGTGCCAGCAGCTTAGACGTTGGACTAGCGGGGGCGATCAATGAGCAGTTCTTC
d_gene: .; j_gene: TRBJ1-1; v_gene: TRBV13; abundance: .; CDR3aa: CASSLVGLGGTEAFF; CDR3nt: TGTGCCAGCAGCTTAGTTGGATTGGGAGGAACTGAAGCTTTCTTT
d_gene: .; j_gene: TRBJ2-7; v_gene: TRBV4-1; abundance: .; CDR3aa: CASSQEDGGISYEQYF; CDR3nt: TGCGCCAGCAGCCAAGAAGACGGCGGGATCTCCTACGAGCAGTACTTC
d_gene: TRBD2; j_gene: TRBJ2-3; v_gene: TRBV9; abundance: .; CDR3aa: CASSVAGGGLDTQYF; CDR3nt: TGTGCCAGCAGCGTAGCGGGGGGAGGTTTGGATACGCAGTATTTT
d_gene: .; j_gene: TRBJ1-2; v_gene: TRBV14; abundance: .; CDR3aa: CASSQLRSYTF; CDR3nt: TGTGCCAGCAGCCAACTCAGGTCGTACACCTTC
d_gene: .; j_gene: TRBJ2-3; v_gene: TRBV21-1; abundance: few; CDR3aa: CASSKSGAGGPASTDTQYF; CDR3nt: TGTGCCAGCAGCAAAAGTGGAGCGGGGGGGCCGGCGAGCACAGATACGCAGTATTTT
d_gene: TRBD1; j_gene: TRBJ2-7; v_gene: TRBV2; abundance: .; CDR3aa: CASSLTGGAEQYF; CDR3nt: TGTGCCAGCAGCCTCACAGGGGGCGCCGAGCAGTACTTC
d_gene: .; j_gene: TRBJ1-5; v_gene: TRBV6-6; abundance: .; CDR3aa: CASSYPGENQPQHF; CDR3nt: TGTGCCAGCAGTTACCCAGGAGAGAATCAGCCCCAGCATTTT
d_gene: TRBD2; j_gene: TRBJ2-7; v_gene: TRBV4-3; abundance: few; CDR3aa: CASSQDRSGGEFEQYF; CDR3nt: TGCGCCAGCAGCCAAGATCGAAGCGGGGGGGAGTTCGAGCAGTACTTC